This is a list of T cell receptor beta chains from one sample in a study of blood T cells in healthy people across ages. TCRdb re-called the 5' RACE reads through MiXCR, storing one row per CDR3 protein. The data contain 760,000 or so distinct CDR3 sequences, just under 25% of them seen just once; the ten biggest clones take up roughly a tenth. The same sample was also used in a study of T cells of mothers and their children.

Sequenced sample: blood. All receptors come from a boy under 18 in good health. Both conserved end residues are part of each CDR3. The D gene is left open where the match is weak. Clone size is not always given. Where it is, it says once, few, many or a class for expanded clones.

len	abundance	v_gene	j_gene	d_gene	CDR3aa
14	few	TRBV4-3	TRBJ2-7	NA	CASSQGKGVYEQYF
15	NA	TRBV6-5	TRBJ1-3	TRBD1	CASSWGQVSGNTIYF
17	few	TRBV13	TRBJ2-5	NA	CASSHDFRPRGGETQYF
15	NA	TRBV4-3	TRBJ2-5	TRBD1	CASSQGTGDQETQYF
15	few	TRBV4-2	TRBJ2-7	TRBD1	CASSSPGTGAYEQYF
14	few	TRBV11-1	NA	NA	CASSLRNSDYEQFF
14	NA	TRBV10-3	NA	NA	CAIYTGFLGDEQFF
13	NA	TRBV4-1	TRBJ1-5	NA	CASSQDGKLPQHF
15	NA	TRBV29-1	TRBJ2-5	TRBD1	CSVDLRDSTQETQYF
13	few	TRBV6-1	TRBJ2-2	NA	CANRAGATGELFF
14	few	TRBV27	TRBJ2-5	NA	CASSRTEDQETQYF
11	few	TRBV12-5	TRBJ2-2	NA	CASGALGELFF
14	NA	TRBV28	TRBJ1-2	NA	CASSLGRRLYGYTF
16	NA	TRBV4-3	TRBJ1-2	TRBD1	CASSQGGDRELYGYTF
14	few	TRBV9	NA	NA	CASSVAFDNYEQYF
15	few	TRBV6-5	TRBJ1-1	TRBD1	CASSFTGGGYTEAFF
17	NA	TRBV28	TRBJ2-5	TRBD1	CASSLFQGAGGQETQYF
11	NA	TRBV20-1	TRBJ2-5	NA	CSASQGETQYF
13	few	TRBV29-1	TRBJ2-4	NA	CSVAIDWGPRKYF
17	NA	TRBV6-2/TRBV6-3	TRBJ2-3	TRBD2	CASSSPLLAGEWDTQYF
15	few	TRBV28	TRBJ2-5	NA	CASSLRAASQETQYF
17	few	TRBV14	TRBJ2-1	NA	CASSLGLGKGPRNEQFF
13	NA	TRBV2	TRBJ2-7	NA	CASSGGMGYEQYF
16	few	TRBV7-9	TRBJ2-6	NA	CASSFEGYRGANVLTF
14	few	TRBV5-6	TRBJ2-3	TRBD2	CASALAGLTDTQYF
13	few	TRBV29-1	TRBJ2-5	NA	CSGRDGNQETQYF
15	few	TRBV24-1	TRBJ2-3	NA	CATSAPRINTDTQYF
16	NA	TRBV12-3/TRBV12-4	TRBJ2-3	TRBD2	CASSLEAGGPADTQYF
15	NA	TRBV14	TRBJ1-2	NA	CASSQVAPGSYGYTF
18	NA	TRBV4-1	TRBJ2-5	NA	CASSQDYVLTSTQETQCF
11	NA	TRBV7-9	TRBJ1-2	NA	CASSLHIGYTF
15	NA	TRBV19	TRBJ1-2	NA	CASIPGYGVTYGYTF
13	NA	TRBV29-1	TRBJ2-5	NA	CSVDAGQVETQYF
12	NA	TRBV20-1	TRBJ1-1	NA	CSARVAGTEAFF
13	NA	TRBV12-3/TRBV12-4	NA	NA	CASSLIQGNEQFF
15	few	TRBV11-2	NA	NA	CASSLHLEGGYEQYF
15	NA	TRBV12-3/TRBV12-4	TRBJ1-4	NA	CASSSPGRGNEKLFF
14	NA	TRBV2	TRBJ2-7	NA	CASSDDPESYEQYF
15	once	TRBV20-1	TRBJ1-5	TRBD1	CSALTGGNSNQPQHF
15	few	TRBV28	TRBJ2-3	TRBD2	CASRLAGEGTDTQYF
12	few	TRBV29-1	TRBJ2-7	NA	CSVLQGFGEQYF